The clone carrying this TCR beta chain was observed a single time. A much more abundant neighbour one base away suggests this may be a read error. TCR beta CDR3 region amplification was performed from RNA transcripts. TCR CDR3 regions were first amplified by RT-PCR with HTBI primers. TCRdb analysed the multiplex PCR reads with MiXCR anew, one entry per CDR3 protein. The data hold around 360,000 distinct CDR3 sequences, with roughly 15% observed a single time. This sample is part of a study of T cells in Graves' hyperthyroidism and ophthalmopathy. Germline V gene lookup returns CDR1 DFQATT and CDR2 SNEGSKA (reference sequence). The V gene lost 5 bases and the J gene lost 2 bases, with 8 bases spanning the gap. There are 12 residues in the CDR3.

The sequencing sample was made of blood. V usage is TRBV20-1 and J usage is TRBJ2-3, with D unclear. This TCR came from a woman aged 55-75 years with Graves' ophthalmopathy. The CDR3 DNA follows: TGCAGTGCTGCCCAACTCACAGATACGCAGTATTTT. It yields the protein CSAAQLTDTQYF.